The 10 T cell receptor beta chains in this list originate from one sample, sequenced in a study of blood T cell repertoires in COVID-19. The data were produced by immunoSEQ multiplex PCR, yet TCRdb's version contains in-frame clones alone and is incomplete. The profile shows about 81,000 clones, approximately 92% of them singletons. Sequencing input: peripheral blood. These receptors originate from a woman older than 75 with active COVID-19.

This chain joins TRBV19 and TRBJ2-2; D is unclear. CDR1 LNHDA and CDR2 SQIVND come from the germline V gene (reference sequence). Trimming removed 8 bases at V and 6 bases at J, with 10 bases between. The CDR3 covers 12 residues. The chain's CDR3 is CASARVAGELFF. DNA for the CDR3: TGTGCCAGTGCCCGGGTTGCCGGGGAGCTGTTTTTT.

The chain uses TRBV2 and TRBJ1-2; D is perhaps TRBD1 (5 bases). The CDR3 totals 14 residues. The V end was cut by 6 bases, the J end by 4 bases, with 15 bases between. Germline loops: CDR1 SNHLY, CDR2 FYNNEI. The CDR3 nucleotides read TGTGCCAGCAGCCCGGACACCCCTGGCTATGGCTACACCTTC. Protein product: CASSPDTPGYGYTF.

This chain joins TRBV7-2 and TRBJ2-3, with 10 bases identical to TRBD2. This CDR3 has 15 amino acids. The V segment lost 8 bases and the J segment 5 bases; nucleotides outside the gene matches: 10. The germline gives CDR1 SGHTA, CDR2 FQGNSA. The CDR3 DNA reads TGTGCCAGCCTAGGGGCTAGCGGGAGCCTAGATACGCAGTATTTT. Its translation is CASLGASGSLDTQYF.

This clone was found once. The J gene is TRBJ2-1, the V gene TRBV29-1, with a tentative D call TRBD1 (7 bases). Germline CDR1 is SQVTM and CDR2 is ANQGSEA. The CDR3 covers 22 residues. V was clipped by 8 bases and J by 0 bases, with 38 bases between them. As DNA, the CDR3 is TGCAGCCCCCCGCGAGGAGGGGGCATTAAACCGGACTACTATCACTCCTACAATGAGCAGTTCTTC. Protein sequence: CSPPRGGGIKPDYYHSYNEQFF.

The rearrangement joins TRBV18 to TRBJ1-6; 12 nucleotides align to TRBD1. V lost 2 bases to trimming and J lost 10 bases; unmatched junction nucleotides: 6. Germline-derived CDR1 and CDR2 are KGHSH and LQKENI. This CDR3 comprises 16 residues. The DNA of the CDR3 is TGTGCCAGCTCACCAAGCCCGGGGACAGGGGGCTCACCCCTCCACTTT. Its translation: CASSPSPGTGGSPLHF. The whole variable domain, filled in from reference TRBV18 and TRBJ1-6, reads NAGVMQNPRHLVRRRGQEARLRCSPMKGHSHVYWYRQLPEEGLKFMVYLQKENIIDESGMPKERFSAEFPKEGPSILRIQQVVRGDSAAYFCASSPSPGTGGSPLHFGNGTRLTVT.

This clone came up a few times. The chain has TRBV10-1 and TRBJ1-6; TRBD1 matches at 10 bases. V was pared by 9 bases and J by 6 bases, with 8 bases of the junction left unmatched. Germline V gene data show CDR1 as WNHNN and CDR2 as SYGVQD (reference sequence). This CDR3 has 15 residues. The CDR3: CARDRDRGRNSPLHF. In DNA, the CDR3 is TGCGCCAGGGACCGGGACAGGGGACGTAATTCACCCCTCCACTTT.

The CDR3: CASGRPTYGNTEAFF. DNA of the CDR3: TGTGCCAGCGGCAGGCCCACCTATGGGAACACTGAAGCTTTCTTT. The chain combines TRBV6-5 with TRBJ1-1; D is uncertain. Germline CDR1 and CDR2: MNHEY and SVGAGI. V was clipped by 8 bases and J by 1 base, with 17 bases between them. This CDR3 is built from 15 residues.

The genes are TRBV28 and TRBJ2-7; D is ambiguous. Trimming shortened V by 5 bases and J by 1 base, and 6 bases separated the two germline ends. Germline V lookup: CDR1 MDHEN, CDR2 SYDVKM. The CDR3 contains 12 residues. CDR3 DNA: TGTGCCAGCAGTGACTCGTCCTACGAGCAGTACTTC. Its protein product is CASSDSSYEQYF.

This chain connects TRBV7-9 to TRBJ1-5, with D unresolved. This CDR3 is built from 12 residues. Germline V gene sequence: CDR1 SEHNR, CDR2 FQNEAQ (reference sequence). The V end lost 3 bases, the J end lost 5 bases, and 5 bases lay between the germline ends. The CDR3 spells CASSFPDQPQHF. The CDR3 bases are TGTGCCAGCAGCTTCCCAGATCAGCCCCAGCATTTT.

This rearrangement joins TRBV28 to TRBJ2-1, with 7 bases that match TRBD2. V lost 2 bases to trimming and J lost 6 bases; unmatched junction nucleotides: 4. The CDR3 totals 14 residues. Germline V gives CDR1 MDHEN, CDR2 SYDVKM. The CDR3 here is CASSLGGSRNEQFF. The CDR3 DNA is TGTGCCAGCAGTTTAGGCGGGAGTCGCAATGAGCAGTTCTTC.